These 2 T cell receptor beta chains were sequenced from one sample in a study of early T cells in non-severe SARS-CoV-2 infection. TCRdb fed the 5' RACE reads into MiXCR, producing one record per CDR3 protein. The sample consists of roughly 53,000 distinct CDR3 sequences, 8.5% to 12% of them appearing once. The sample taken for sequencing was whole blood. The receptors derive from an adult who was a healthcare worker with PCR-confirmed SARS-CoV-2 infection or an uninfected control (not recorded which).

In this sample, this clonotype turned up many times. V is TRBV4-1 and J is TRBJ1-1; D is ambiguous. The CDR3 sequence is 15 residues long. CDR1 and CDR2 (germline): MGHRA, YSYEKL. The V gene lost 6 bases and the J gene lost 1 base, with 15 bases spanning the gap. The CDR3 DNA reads TGCGCCAGCAGGTGGCAACACGAAGCGAACACTGAAGCTTTCTTT. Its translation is CASRWQHEANTEAFF.

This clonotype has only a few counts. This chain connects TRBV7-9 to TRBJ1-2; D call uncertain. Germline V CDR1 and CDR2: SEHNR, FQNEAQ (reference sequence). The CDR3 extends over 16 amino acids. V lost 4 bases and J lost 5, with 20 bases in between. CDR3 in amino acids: CASSSVQVRPGYGYTF. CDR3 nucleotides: TGTGCCAGCAGCTCAGTGCAGGTTAGGCCGGGATATGGCTACACCTTC.